The rows below give T cell receptor beta chains drawn from one sample of a study of CD8 T cells in cerebrospinal fluid in Alzheimer's disease. TCRdb reworked the 10x single-cell sequencing reads into one entry per CDR3 protein, no DNA. The specimen's table records roughly 1,400 distinct CDR3 sequences. Specimen: cerebrospinal fluid. The receptors stem from a human donor in good health. The CDR3 runs from the conserved cysteine through the conserved F or W. Expanded clones get a size class; other rows say once, few or many, or leave the size out.

V: TRBV9
size: medium-sized
J: TRBJ2-2
CDR3: CASSVRTGPNTGELFF

V: TRBV24-1
size: .
J: TRBJ1-2
CDR3: CATSDVGTKGYYGYTF

V: TRBV7-2
size: .
J: TRBJ2-7
CDR3: CASRRTSGYEQYF

V: TRBV2
size: medium-sized
J: TRBJ2-3
CDR3: CASSSLTTDTQYF

V: TRBV5-1
size: large
J: TRBJ1-2
CDR3: CASSISDSGGYTF

V: TRBV20-1
size: large
J: TRBJ2-2
CDR3: CSARPASGGYTGELFF

V: TRBV11-2
size: medium-sized
J: TRBJ2-6
CDR3: CASSLRTGGLESGANVLTF

V: TRBV24-1
size: medium-sized
J: TRBJ1-2
CDR3: CATSLWDYGYTF

V: TRBV5-4
size: .
J: TRBJ2-1
CDR3: CASSLGVNEQFF

V: TRBV9
size: medium-sized
J: TRBJ2-1
CDR3: CASSVVRGGYNEQFF

V: TRBV11-3
size: medium-sized
J: TRBJ2-7
CDR3: CASSSVTGSEQYF

V: TRBV6-2/TRBV6-3
size: .
J: TRBJ1-1
CDR3: CASRRDGMNTEAFF

V: TRBV9
size: large
J: TRBJ1-6
CDR3: CASSRDRGNSPLHF

V: TRBV3-1
size: medium-sized
J: TRBJ1-2
CDR3: CASSQNGQGDGYTF

V: TRBV19
size: medium-sized
J: TRBJ2-3
CDR3: CASSASWAGENTQYF

V: TRBV9
size: medium-sized
J: TRBJ2-3
CDR3: CASSPGLAQTGGTQYF

V: TRBV21-1
size: medium-sized
J: TRBJ1-2
CDR3: CASSKTVPGPTYGYTF

V: TRBV3-1
size: medium-sized
J: TRBJ2-1
CDR3: CASSPLRGLAGGNEQFF

V: TRBV20-1
size: medium-sized
J: TRBJ1-4
CDR3: CSARSGGREKLFF

V: TRBV20-1
size: large
J: TRBJ1-1
CDR3: CSARDSRRDSEAFF

V: TRBV28
size: medium-sized
J: TRBJ2-3
CDR3: CASNGAAGGPDTQYF

V: TRBV9
size: medium-sized
J: TRBJ2-5
CDR3: CASSVLKSGLETQYF

V: TRBV12-3/TRBV12-4
size: large
J: TRBJ1-2
CDR3: CASSLLLEFRNYGYTF

V: TRBV27
size: medium-sized
J: TRBJ2-5
CDR3: CASSQRVGETQYF

V: TRBV5-1
size: medium-sized
J: TRBJ1-3
CDR3: CASTSGEASGNTIYF

V: TRBV7-2
size: medium-sized
J: TRBJ1-1
CDR3: CASSIAGTGFTEAFF

V: TRBV7-6
size: large
J: TRBJ2-6
CDR3: CASSPRETSFTNVLTF

V: TRBV3-1
size: medium-sized
J: TRBJ2-3
CDR3: CASSRGLAGDLSSTDTQYF

V: TRBV4-3
size: large
J: TRBJ2-6
CDR3: CASSQRQGRSGANVLTF

V: TRBV6-1
size: .
J: TRBJ1-5
CDR3: CASSWDGSSNQPQHF

V: TRBV5-8
size: medium-sized
J: TRBJ2-1
CDR3: CASLTPLSHEQFF

V: TRBV14
size: medium-sized
J: TRBJ2-7
CDR3: CASSQEGFWGGKSSYEQYF

V: TRBV6-4
size: medium-sized
J: TRBJ1-1
CDR3: CASSDRPNTEAFF

V: TRBV10-2
size: medium-sized
J: TRBJ1-1
CDR3: CASRVTNTEAFF

V: TRBV3-1
size: medium-sized
J: TRBJ2-5
CDR3: CASSPYSGGTQETQYF

V: TRBV7-2
size: large
J: TRBJ2-1
CDR3: CASSLVTGGAYNEQFF

V: TRBV24-1
size: large
J: TRBJ2-1
CDR3: CATSDLAGKDEQFF

V: TRBV6-2/TRBV6-3
size: medium-sized
J: TRBJ1-5
CDR3: CASSSDGNQPQHF

V: TRBV6-5
size: medium-sized
J: TRBJ2-1
CDR3: CASTTRRGRPNEQFF

V: TRBV20-1
size: medium-sized
J: TRBJ2-1
CDR3: CSAAIPGLVRNEQFF

V: TRBV7-9
size: medium-sized
J: TRBJ2-5
CDR3: CASSLARSLYGETQYF

V: TRBV27
size: large
J: TRBJ2-2
CDR3: CASTGARTGELFF

V: TRBV6-2/TRBV6-3
size: medium-sized
J: TRBJ2-1
CDR3: CATAWASYNEQFF

V: TRBV5-5
size: medium-sized
J: TRBJ2-2
CDR3: CASSLLTANTGELFF

V: TRBV7-2
size: medium-sized
J: TRBJ1-3
CDR3: CASSLILGRRGRGNTIYF

V: TRBV7-2
size: large
J: TRBJ1-6
CDR3: CASSSTGTGDAPLHF

V: TRBV5-5
size: large
J: TRBJ2-2
CDR3: CASSSRGENTGELFF

V: TRBV11-3
size: large
J: TRBJ1-1
CDR3: CASSPGTGAAEAFF

V: TRBV14
size: medium-sized
J: TRBJ2-5
CDR3: CASNRGGETQYF

V: TRBV2
size: medium-sized
J: TRBJ2-5
CDR3: CASMGGAQETQYF

V: TRBV6-2/TRBV6-3
size: medium-sized
J: TRBJ1-2
CDR3: CASSYADGTYGYTF

V: TRBV5-8
size: medium-sized
J: TRBJ2-1
CDR3: CASSFSSSSYNEQFF

V: TRBV5-1
size: medium-sized
J: TRBJ2-7
CDR3: CASSRGLAGGPGEQYF

V: TRBV7-9
size: .
J: TRBJ1-3
CDR3: CASSILSGNTIYF

V: TRBV6-5
size: medium-sized
J: TRBJ1-1
CDR3: CASSPTGALITEAFF

V: TRBV6-5
size: medium-sized
J: TRBJ2-1
CDR3: CASSYSILAGDNEQFF